This is a list of T cell receptor beta chains from one sample in a study of T cell responses to AZD1222 COVID-19 vaccine. Data came from immunoSEQ multiplex PCR; TCRdb stores just in-frame clones and leaves some out. Of roughly 120,000 clones listed, roughly 86% are singletons. Sequences were derived from peripheral blood, sampled on day 0 of AZD1222 vaccination. All receptors derive from an adult in good health. The CDR3 runs from the conserved cysteine through the conserved F or W. D genes are given only for firm matches. Expanded clones are given a class, and other clones once, few, many or no size at all.

D	size	V	J	CDR3	DNA
.	.	TRBV7-2	TRBJ1-5	CASSLESNQPQHF	TGTGCCAGCAGCTTAGAGAGCAATCAGCCCCAGCATTTT
.	.	TRBV20-1	TRBJ2-1	CSYTKANEQFF	TGCAGTTATACAAAAGCCAATGAGCAGTTCTTC
TRBD2	.	TRBV5-1	TRBJ2-3	CASSYSGGSDTQYF	TGCGCCAGCAGCTATAGCGGGGGGTCGGATACGCAGTATTTT
.	.	TRBV6-2/TRBV6-3	TRBJ1-4	CASSYGTYYEKLFF	TGTGCCAGCAGTTACGGGACGTACTATGAAAAACTGTTTTTT
TRBD2	.	TRBV18	TRBJ2-3	CASSPGLAGVDTQYF	TGTGCCAGCTCACCGGGACTAGCGGGAGTGGATACGCAGTATTTT
.	.	TRBV12-3/TRBV12-4	TRBJ1-1	CASSSRMNTEAFF	TGTGCCAGCAGTTCTAGAATGAACACTGAAGCTTTCTTT
TRBD1	.	TRBV6-4	TRBJ1-1	CASSDSGLQGANTEAFF	TGTGCCAGCAGTGACTCGGGGTTGCAGGGGGCGAACACTGAAGCTTTCTTT
TRBD1	once	TRBV4-3	TRBJ2-3	CASSQTGQGTDTQYF	TGCGCCAGCAGCCAGACCGGACAGGGGACAGATACGCAGTATTTT
.	.	TRBV27	TRBJ2-2	CASSLSVQGLDGGELFF	TGTGCCAGCAGTTTATCGGTACAGGGACTCGATGGCGGGGAGCTGTTTTTT
.	.	TRBV23-1	TRBJ1-5	CASSPSGPHQPQHF	TGCGCCAGCAGTCCGAGCGGGCCTCATCAGCCCCAGCATTTT
TRBD2	.	TRBV5-1	TRBJ2-3	CASSLPAGSTDTQYF	TGCGCCAGCAGCTTGCCAGCGGGGAGCACAGATACGCAGTATTTT
.	.	TRBV27	TRBJ1-4	CASSLLGLKEKLFF	TGTGCCAGCAGTTTGTTAGGTTTAAAAGAAAAACTGTTTTTT
.	.	TRBV20-1	TRBJ1-1	CSASTNTEAFF	TGCAGTGCTAGTACGAACACTGAAGCTTTCTTT
.	.	TRBV28	TRBJ2-7	CASSSTSLTNNGYEQYF	TGTGCCAGCAGTTCGACCTCCCTGACAAATAACGGATACGAGCAGTACTTC
TRBD1	.	TRBV6-4	TRBJ2-7	CASSDSPGQGAHEQYF	TGTGCCAGCAGTGACTCTCCGGGACAGGGGGCTCACGAGCAGTACTTC
.	once	TRBV2	TRBJ2-6	CASTNRGPSGANVLTF	TGTGCCAGCACAAATAGAGGGCCCTCTGGGGCCAACGTCCTGACTTTC
.	few	TRBV11-2	TRBJ2-3	CASSLEGTPTDTQYF	TGTGCCAGCAGCTTAGAGGGCACTCCCACAGATACGCAGTATTTT
.	.	TRBV7-2	TRBJ2-3	CASSFGGGTDTQYF	TGTGCCAGCAGCTTTGGCGGGGGCACAGATACGCAGTATTTT
.	.	TRBV5-8	TRBJ1-2	CASSLGSIHLWGYGYTF	TGTGCCAGCAGCTTGGGCAGCATACACCTATGGGGCTATGGCTACACCTTC
TRBD2	.	TRBV3-1/TRBV3-2	TRBJ2-2	CASSHGQAGTGELFF	TGTGCCAGCAGCCACGGGCAAGCGGGGACCGGGGAGCTGTTTTTT
.	.	TRBV18	TRBJ2-5	CASSFQVQETQYF	TGTGCCAGCTCATTTCAGGTTCAAGAGACCCAGTACTTC
.	.	TRBV11-3	TRBJ2-7	CASSPPGFSYEQYF	TGTGCCAGCAGCCCCCCAGGGTTCTCCTACGAGCAGTACTTC
TRBD2	.	TRBV4-1	TRBJ2-1	CASSLRLSGDHNEQFF	TGCGCCAGCAGCCTAAGACTCAGCGGGGATCACAATGAGCAGTTCTTC
.	.	TRBV30	TRBJ1-6	CAWSQGLNSPLHF	TGTGCCTGGAGTCAGGGTTTGAATTCACCCCTCCACTTT
TRBD1	.	TRBV7-9	TRBJ2-3	CASSHPGTGGSDTQYF	TGTGCCAGCAGCCACCCCGGGACAGGGGGCTCAGATACGCAGTATTTT
TRBD1	.	TRBV10-1	TRBJ1-1	CASSETYRGYTEAFF	TGCGCCAGCAGTGAGACGTACAGGGGGTACACTGAAGCTTTCTTT
.	.	TRBV7-2	TRBJ1-5	CASSLAGGGQPQHF	TGTGCCAGCAGCTTAGCGGGGGGAGGTCAGCCCCAGCATTTT
.	.	TRBV5-5	TRBJ1-3	CASSLQGNTIYF	TGTGCCAGCAGCCTCCAGGGAAACACCATATATTTT
TRBD1	.	TRBV5-1	TRBJ1-5	CASSFLPGQGNQPQHF	TGCGCCAGCAGCTTCCTACCGGGACAGGGAAATCAGCCCCAGCATTTT
.	.	TRBV7-9	TRBJ1-4	CASLAATNEKLFF	TGTGCCAGCTTAGCGGCAACTAATGAAAAACTGTTTTTT
.	.	TRBV11-2	TRBJ2-1	CASSLYGGNEQFF	TGTGCCAGCAGCTTATATGGGGGAAATGAGCAGTTCTTC
.	once	TRBV10-3	TRBJ2-7	CAIRTGEGYEQYF	TGTGCCATCAGAACAGGGGAGGGCTACGAGCAGTACTTC
.	.	TRBV2	TRBJ2-2	CASSSLTGELFF	TGTGCCAGCAGTTCCCTAACCGGGGAGCTGTTTTTT
.	.	TRBV7-8	TRBJ1-5	CASTAGAGLSNQPQHF	TGTGCCAGCACAGCAGGGGCAGGACTTAGCAATCAGCCCCAGCATTTT
TRBD1	.	TRBV6-5	TRBJ1-1	CASTPDRVTEAFF	TGTGCCAGCACCCCGGACAGGGTCACTGAAGCTTTCTTT
TRBD1	.	TRBV19	TRBJ1-1	CASSEGQVMNTEAFF	TGTGCCAGTAGTGAGGGACAGGTTATGAACACTGAAGCTTTCTTT
TRBD1	.	TRBV6-2/TRBV6-3	TRBJ2-1	CASSDADRGLHNEQFF	TGTGCCAGCAGTGACGCGGACAGGGGGCTCCACAATGAGCAGTTCTTC
TRBD2	.	TRBV9	TRBJ2-3	CASSVGGTGGLAGGPVGTQYF	TGTGCCAGCAGCGTAGGAGGGACGGGGGGACTAGCGGGAGGGCCTGTGGGCACGCAGTATTTT
TRBD1	.	TRBV28	TRBJ1-4	CASSLLGQGFYEKLFF	TGTGCCAGCAGTTTATTGGGACAGGGGTTTTATGAAAAACTGTTTTTT
TRBD2	.	TRBV5-1	TRBJ2-5	CASSLAGLAGETQYF	TGCGCCAGCAGCTTGGCCGGACTAGCAGGGGAGACCCAGTACTTC
.	.	TRBV6-6	TRBJ1-5	CASSYEGQRQPQHF	TGTGCCAGCAGTTACGAAGGACAGCGTCAGCCCCAGCATTTT